The 6 T cell receptor beta chains listed next were all sequenced from one sample in a study of blood T cell repertoires in COVID-19. Produced via immunoSEQ multiplex PCR; TCRdb's table is partial and in-frame only. The data contain 110,000 to 150,000 clones, approximately 85% of them singletons. Sequencing was carried out using peripheral blood. These receptors all stem from a man between 50 and 59 years old with acute or convalescent COVID-19.

The gene calls are TRBV18 and TRBJ1-6; D call uncertain. Germline V gene data show CDR1 as KGHSH and CDR2 as LQKENI. V lost 3 bases, J lost 13 bases, and 16 bases lay in between. This CDR3 has 14 residues. This CDR3 is CASSPQDARGPLHF. The CDR3 DNA reads as TGTGCCAGCTCACCCCAGGACGCGAGAGGGCCCCTCCACTTT.

The chain combines TRBV12-3 or TRBV12-4 with TRBJ2-1; 7 positions match TRBD2. This CDR3 is built from 13 residues. Losses at the gene ends were 9 bases for V and 0 bases for J; bases not matched to a gene: 2. CDR3 loop: CASKRDSYNEQFF. In nucleotides, the CDR3 is TGTGCCAGTAAGCGGGACTCCTACAATGAGCAGTTCTTC.

J is TRBJ1-5 and V is TRBV2; D is perhaps TRBD1 (5 bases). V was shortened by 4 bases and J by 7 bases, with 14 bases between the two germline ends. The CDR3 spans 14 residues. Germline CDR1 is SNHLY and CDR2 is FYNNEI. In nucleotides, the CDR3 is TGTGCCAGCAGTGTCGGGAGGGGTGGACAGCCCCAGCATTTT. Residues: CASSVGRGGQPQHF.

Only a few counts were recorded for this clone. The CDR3 bases are TGTGCCAGCAGTTCCGGGACAGGGACTGATACGCAGTATTTT. This encodes CASSSGTGTDTQYF. The chain uses TRBV2 and TRBJ2-3, with 9 positions matching TRBD1. Germline V CDR1 and CDR2: SNHLY, FYNNEI. There are 14 residues in the CDR3. The junction had 6 bases not matched to a gene; V was cut back by 5 bases and J by 6 bases.

The chain links TRBV15 to TRBJ1-5; 10 bases are a match to TRBD1. The CDR3 length is 15 residues. Germline trimming cut 0 bases from V and 8 bases from J; bases unmatched to any gene: 4. Germline loops: CDR1 LNHNV, CDR2 YYDKDF (reference sequence). DNA for the CDR3: TGTGCCACCAGCAGAGAGACAGGGGGCTGGGAGCCCCAGCATTTT. It encodes CATSRETGGWEPQHF.

The chain couples TRBV5-1 to TRBJ1-2, with 10 bases aligning to TRBD1. V lost 4 bases, J lost 7 bases, and 10 bases stayed unmatched. The CDR3 spans 15 residues. Germline assignment: CDR1 SGHRS and CDR2 YFSETQ. The CDR3 loop reads CASSINRQGAGGYTF. The CDR3 DNA follows: TGCGCCAGCAGCATCAACCGACAGGGGGCTGGTGGCTACACCTTC.